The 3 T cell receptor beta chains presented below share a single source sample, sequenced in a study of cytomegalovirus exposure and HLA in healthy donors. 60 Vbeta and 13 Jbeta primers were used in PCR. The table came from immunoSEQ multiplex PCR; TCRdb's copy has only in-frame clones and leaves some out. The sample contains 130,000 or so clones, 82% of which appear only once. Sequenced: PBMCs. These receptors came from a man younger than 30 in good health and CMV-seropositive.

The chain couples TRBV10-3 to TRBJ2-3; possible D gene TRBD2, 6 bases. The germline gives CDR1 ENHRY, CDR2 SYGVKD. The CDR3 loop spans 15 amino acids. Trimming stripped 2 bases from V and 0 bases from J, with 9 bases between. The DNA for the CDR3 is TGTGCCATCAGTGAGATGAGCGGGAGCACAGATACGCAGTATTTT. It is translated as CAISEMSGSTDTQYF.

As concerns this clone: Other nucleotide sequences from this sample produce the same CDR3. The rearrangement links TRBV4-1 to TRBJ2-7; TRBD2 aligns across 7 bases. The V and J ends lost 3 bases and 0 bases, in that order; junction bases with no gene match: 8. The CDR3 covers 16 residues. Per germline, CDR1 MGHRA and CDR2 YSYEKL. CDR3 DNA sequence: TGCGCCAGCAGCCAGGAGTTGGGGAGGGGCTCCTACGAGCAGTACTTC. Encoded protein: CASSQELGRGSYEQYF.

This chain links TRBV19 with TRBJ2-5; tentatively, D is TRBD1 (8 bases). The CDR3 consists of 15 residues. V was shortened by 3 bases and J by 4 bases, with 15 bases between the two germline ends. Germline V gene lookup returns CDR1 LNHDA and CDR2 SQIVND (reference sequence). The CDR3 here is CASSMRTGRGETQYF. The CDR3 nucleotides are TGTGCCAGTAGTATGAGGACAGGGAGGGGAGAGACCCAGTACTTC.